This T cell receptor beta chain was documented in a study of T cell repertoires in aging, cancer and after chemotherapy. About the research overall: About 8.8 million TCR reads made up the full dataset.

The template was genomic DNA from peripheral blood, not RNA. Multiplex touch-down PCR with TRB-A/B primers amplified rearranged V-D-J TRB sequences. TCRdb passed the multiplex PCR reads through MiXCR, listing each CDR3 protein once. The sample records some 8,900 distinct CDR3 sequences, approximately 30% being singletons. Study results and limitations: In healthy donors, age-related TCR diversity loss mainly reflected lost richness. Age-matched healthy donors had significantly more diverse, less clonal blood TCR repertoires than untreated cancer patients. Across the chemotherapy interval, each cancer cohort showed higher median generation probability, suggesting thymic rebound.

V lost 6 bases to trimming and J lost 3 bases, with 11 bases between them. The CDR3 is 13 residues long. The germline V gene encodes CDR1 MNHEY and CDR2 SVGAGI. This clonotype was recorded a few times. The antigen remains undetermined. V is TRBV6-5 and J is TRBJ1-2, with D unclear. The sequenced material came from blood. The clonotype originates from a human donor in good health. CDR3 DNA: TGTGCCAGCAGACCAAGGGCTGACTATGGCTACACCTTC. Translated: CASRPRADYGYTF.